Sequencing of this TCR beta chain was carried out in a study of post-analysis software for immune sequencing data (dated by TCRdb to the mid-2010s). For the study in its entirety: Disease courses on record covered relapsing-remitting, secondary progressive and progressive-relapsing multiple sclerosis, though some patients had no subtype annotation. The patient repertoires were set against approximately 10 previously published healthy control repertoires from donors whose ages ranged from roughly 6 to 27 years. A subset of samples was prepared in parallel using single-end sample barcoding, then pooled and co-amplified after Illumina adapter ligation.

The full study reports these points: The multiple sclerosis patient group was slightly younger than the control group. Multiple sclerosis patients had significantly lower normalized Chao1 diversity than controls, a result that suggests substantial peripheral T-cell clonal expansion. Patients showed significantly higher frequencies than controls for several TRBV segments, among them TRBV5-6, TRBV5-1 and TRBV20-1. When samples were clustered directly using the F measure, samples prepared in the same batch co-clustered strongly, which prompted a batch-effect correction.

Library generation was performed with PCR. Data came from an Illumina HiSeq 2500. To reduce PCR and sequencing biases, unique molecular identifiers were built into the TCR beta cDNA libraries. Per 1 to 10 million input T cells, approximately 500,000 cDNA molecules were obtained, such that each molecule approximated one T cell. Patient libraries were prepared and sequenced with the same protocol used for the earlier healthy control dataset. Within a given batch, samples were prepared together, multiplexed and sequenced on the same HiSeq lane. The authors' analysis ran thus. MIGEC handled the raw barcoded reads, throwing out single-read molecular identifier groups before consensus assembly and CDR3 extraction. Clonotype tables were post-analysed with VDJtools, normalizing diversity by down-sampling all datasets to the smallest sample size. In repertoire overlap clustering, CDR3 amino acid sequences, but not nucleotide sequences, were matched to correct batch-related cross-sample contamination. In TCRdb, the public reads were trimmed at Q25 with fastp and aligned with MiXCR, with productive beta chains retained. Records with the same CDR3 protein are collapsed into one entry carrying the most frequent genes and DNA. V and J calls and clone size were set by TCRdb, not the authors. Counted in this sample were approximately 260,000 distinct CDR3 sequences; 36% of them appeared once. The top ten constitute 4.5% to 5.5% of the sample.

CDR1 is given as MNHEY and CDR2 as SMNVEV, both from the germline V gene (reference sequence). The CDR3 has 17 amino acids, counting the end cysteine and phenylalanine. Solely the CDR3 DNA is kept, with 51 bases framed from the first base. Unmatched junction bases come to 3, with V trimmed by 0 bases and J by 6 bases. To demonstrate the VDJtools post-analysis software, the study profiled TCR beta repertoires from the peripheral blood of around 13 young patients with multiple sclerosis. The patients with multiple sclerosis were children and adolescents between roughly 6 and 15 years of age. The table lists this clonotype with a few counts. No antigen is known for it. No quality values exist for individual bases; no much larger clone is one base distant.

The rearranged segments are TRBV27 and TRBJ2-3; 16 middle bases align to TRBD2. The sequenced sample was blood. This TCR was sampled from a girl aged 10 to 17 with multiple sclerosis. In nucleotides, the sequence is TGTGCCAGCAGTTTATCGGGACTAGCGGGGGGGCCGGATACGCAGTATTTT. This codes for CASSLSGLAGGPDTQYF.